This is a list of T cell receptor beta chains from one sample in a study of shared clonotypes between healthy human individuals. Sequenced by immunoSEQ multiplex PCR; TCRdb stores in-frame clones only, minus some. Of about 1.5 million clones detected, approximately 96% appear once; the ten largest clones hold about 1.2%. Source material: naive CD4+ T cells sorted from blood. The receptor set was obtained from a man between 25 and 39 years old in good health. Each CDR3 is given without its conserved first and last residue.

v_gene: TRBV5-4
CDR3aa: ASRQGQLETQY

v_gene: TRBV5-5
CDR3aa: ASSFGGGYEQY

v_gene: TRBV18
CDR3aa: ASSPIPGQGNEQF

v_gene: TRBV7-6
CDR3aa: ASSLGAGMGDTGELF

v_gene: TRBV5-1
CDR3aa: ASSISGRAGTDTQY

v_gene: TRBV11-2
CDR3aa: ASSLLGANVLT

v_gene: TRBV4-1
CDR3aa: ASSQDGALEQY

v_gene: TRBV29-1
CDR3aa: SVYGTNGYT

v_gene: TRBV4-3
CDR3aa: ASSQTTGYSIQY

v_gene: TRBV5-1
CDR3aa: ASSFGGYETQY

v_gene: TRBV1
CDR3aa: TSSLAGGNSSGEQY

v_gene: TRBV6-4
CDR3aa: ASRKQGGGDTGELF

v_gene: TRBV6-6
CDR3aa: ASRRGGANVLT

v_gene: TRBV5-1
CDR3aa: ASSLALGEIHEQY

v_gene: TRBV7-9
CDR3aa: ASSIPVGEKF

v_gene: TRBV10-3
CDR3aa: AISPKRQVGGNIDNEQF

v_gene: TRBV6-1
CDR3aa: ASSEAVGITEAF

v_gene: TRBV30
CDR3aa: AWSDWGLGNTIY

v_gene: TRBV28
CDR3aa: ASRPGTGWQPQH

v_gene: TRBV6-5
CDR3aa: ASSYSSNNGGEAF

v_gene: TRBV4-3
CDR3aa: ASSQGDRVSNQPQH

v_gene: TRBV11-2
CDR3aa: ASRPGTGRQY

v_gene: TRBV30
CDR3aa: AWSRARQGAPAEQF

v_gene: TRBV7-2
CDR3aa: ASSLDKWRGYT

v_gene: TRBV10-3
CDR3aa: AINAGPQGDEQY

v_gene: TRBV7-8
CDR3aa: ASTPVGFGGSSNQPQH

v_gene: TRBV14
CDR3aa: ASSHPLGEGPPGEQY

v_gene: TRBV5-1
CDR3aa: ASSFETGLMNTEAF

v_gene: TRBV19
CDR3aa: ASSSGDTGELF

v_gene: TRBV27
CDR3aa: ASSSRVGSYNEQF

v_gene: TRBV4-1
CDR3aa: ASSQTWTTHGAYGYT

v_gene: TRBV6-1
CDR3aa: ASSEVYLTAF

v_gene: TRBV28
CDR3aa: ASSQGSLTNEKLF

v_gene: TRBV15
CDR3aa: ATSRGSVGQETQY

v_gene: TRBV25-1
CDR3aa: ASSTPGTGVYGYT

v_gene: TRBV7-2
CDR3aa: ASSLGLRDTEAF

v_gene: TRBV19
CDR3aa: ASRPGQVHQPQH

v_gene: TRBV5-6
CDR3aa: ASSLRRRSEQF

v_gene: TRBV7-3
CDR3aa: ASSLSPGRNEQF

v_gene: TRBV6-1
CDR3aa: ATSWTDTQY

v_gene: TRBV29-1
CDR3aa: SPRLAVSNEQF

v_gene: TRBV10-2
CDR3aa: ASVGGDILNNEQF

v_gene: TRBV18
CDR3aa: ASSPRDRSIGHGYT

v_gene: TRBV11-2
CDR3aa: ASSRRQGGYEQY